Many counts were recorded for the clone carrying this T cell receptor (beta chain). The antigen is not known. This CDR3 contains 15 residues. V lost 4 bases and J lost 4, with 15 bases in between. Germline V gene data show CDR1 as LGHNA and CDR2 as YSLEER. TCRdb reprocessed the reads with MiXCR, giving one entry per CDR3 protein. The sample comprises approximately 280,000 distinct CDR3 sequences, approximately 22% of which are singletons, and roughly a fifth rests with the top ten. These data originate in a study of T cell repertoires in cytomegalovirus infection. The wider study: The public TCR beta signatures pointed to both CMV infection and matching HLA type. Study-wide findings and caveats: People with CMV and the relevant HLA were identified by cumulative public TCR beta family frequency. Predominance within the ex vivo response was attributable to HLA-C-restricted CMV-specific TCR beta clonotypes.

The TCR sequence derives from a human donor in good health (CMV status not recorded). Some clones in this sample may be carry-over from other donors' samples. Here the sequenced sample was cultured PBMCs, taken from culture after CMV antigen stimulation. This chain uses TRBV4-3 with TRBJ2-3; D is possibly TRBD2 (6 bases). The CDR3 is CASSPLARGPDTQYF. The DNA of the CDR3 is TGCGCCAGCAGCCCTCTAGCGAGGGGTCCAGATACGCAGTATTTT.